Listed below are T cell receptor beta chains from one sample, sequenced in a study of blood T cell repertoires in COVID-19. Generated by immunoSEQ multiplex PCR, the TCRdb table keeps only in-frame clones and is missing some. Altogether approximately 170,000 clones are present, 83% being singletons, with the ten largest covering roughly 1.9%. Sequenced sample: peripheral blood. These receptors originate from a woman of 80 years or more with acute or convalescent COVID-19. The CDR3 runs from the conserved cysteine through the conserved F or W. D genes are given only for firm matches. Some rows have no size entry. The others give once, few or many, or a class for an expanded clone.

d_call | j_call | clone_size | v_call | cdr3_nt | cdr3_aa
TRBD1 | TRBJ2-2 | NA | TRBV10-3 | TGTGCCATCAGCCGGACAGGGGACACCGGGGAGCTGTTTTTT | CAISRTGDTGELFF
NA | TRBJ2-3 | NA | TRBV11-2 | TGTGCCAGCAGCTTAATCCAGGGCAGCACAGATACGCAGTATTTT | CASSLIQGSTDTQYF
NA | TRBJ1-1 | NA | TRBV7-2 | TGTGCCAGCAGCGTTTCGGCAGGGCGAAACGGGGGAGTCCTGGCTTTCTTT | CASSVSAGRNGGVLAFF
NA | TRBJ1-2 | NA | TRBV28 | TGTGCCAGCATCGGGGGAGCTAACTATGGCTACACCTTC | CASIGGANYGYTF
NA | TRBJ1-4 | NA | TRBV15 | TGTGCCACCAGCAGAAGGACAGATCTAAATGAAAAACTGTTTTTT | CATSRRTDLNEKLFF
NA | TRBJ2-7 | NA | TRBV28 | TGTGCCACTGAAGACAGAATTTCCTCAAGCGAGCAGTACTTC | CATEDRISSSEQYF
TRBD1 | TRBJ1-4 | once | TRBV5-1 | TGCGCCAGCAGCTTGGCCCCTACAGGGGGTAGGGAAAAACTGTTTTTT | CASSLAPTGGREKLFF
NA | TRBJ1-3 | once | TRBV7-2 | TGTGCCAGCAGCTTCATTAGAGAATCTGGAAACACCATATATTTT | CASSFIRESGNTIYF
NA | TRBJ1-2 | once | TRBV4-3 | TGCGCCAGCAGCCAAGAGGGTGGTGGAGCTAACTATGGCTACACCTTC | CASSQEGGGANYGYTF
TRBD1 | TRBJ1-1 | NA | TRBV19 | TGTGCCAGTAGCAAGGGACAGCCGAGTACTGAAGCTTTCTTT | CASSKGQPSTEAFF
TRBD1 | TRBJ1-1 | NA | TRBV10-3 | TGTGCCATCAGTGAGTCGTGGACAGGTTACACTGAAGCTTTCTTT | CAISESWTGYTEAFF
TRBD2 | TRBJ2-1 | NA | TRBV20-1 | TGCAGTGCTAGTACGTATCTAGCGGGAACCTACAATGAGCAGTTCTTC | CSASTYLAGTYNEQFF
NA | TRBJ1-5 | NA | TRBV6-1 | TGTGCCAGCAGTGAATTTACAGGTTACCAGCCCCAGCATTTT | CASSEFTGYQPQHF
NA | TRBJ1-4 | few | TRBV6-5 | TGTGCCAGCAGTACTCGGGAGGGGAAACTGTTTTTT | CASSTREGKLFF
NA | TRBJ2-3 | NA | TRBV11-3 | TGTGCCAGCAGCTTAGGGCGGTCTTATGGCACAGATACGCAGTATTTT | CASSLGRSYGTDTQYF
NA | TRBJ1-5 | NA | TRBV30 | TGTGCCTGGAGTTCGGGTCCCAATCAGCCCCAGCATTTT | CAWSSGPNQPQHF
TRBD2 | TRBJ2-3 | NA | TRBV5-1 | TGCGCCAGCAGCTTCGGACTAGCGGGGGGTCTCATGGATACGCAGTATTTT | CASSFGLAGGLMDTQYF
TRBD2 | TRBJ2-5 | NA | TRBV7-3 | TGTGCCAGCAGCCCCCAGGGACTAGTCCACGAGACCCAGTACTTC | CASSPQGLVHETQYF
NA | TRBJ2-1 | NA | TRBV5-6 | TGTGCCAGCAGCTTGGTCGGGGAGCAGTTCTTC | CASSLVGEQFF
TRBD1 | TRBJ1-4 | NA | TRBV28 | TGTGCCAGCAGTAAATGGACAGGGGGACCGAATGAAAAACTGTTTTTT | CASSKWTGGPNEKLFF
NA | TRBJ2-1 | NA | TRBV11-3 | TGTGCCAGCAGCTTAGTGGGAGAGGACCAGTTCTTC | CASSLVGEDQFF
TRBD2 | TRBJ2-1 | once | TRBV24-1 | TGTGCCACCAGTGACACCGGGACTACGAATGAGCAGTTCTTC | CATSDTGTTNEQFF
NA | TRBJ1-6 | NA | TRBV9 | TGTGCCAGCAGCCCCCAGGGGCAATCTAATTCACCCCTCCACTTT | CASSPQGQSNSPLHF
TRBD2 | TRBJ2-4 | NA | TRBV6-5 | TGTGCCAGCAGTTACCAAGGACTAGCGGGAGCAATCCTTCAGTACTTC | CASSYQGLAGAILQYF
TRBD1 | TRBJ2-6 | NA | TRBV28 | TGTGCCAGCAGCCGGACAGGGGCCGGGGCCAACGTCCTGACTTTC | CASSRTGAGANVLTF
TRBD1 | TRBJ1-5 | NA | TRBV19 | TGTGCCAGTAGTATCCTCGGACAGGGGGGCAATCAGCCCCAGCATTTT | CASSILGQGGNQPQHF
TRBD1 | TRBJ1-2 | NA | TRBV7-3 | TGTGCCAGCAGCTTAACGGGACAGGGTGATGGCTACACCTTC | CASSLTGQGDGYTF
NA | TRBJ2-5 | NA | TRBV5-1 | TGCGCCAGCAGCCGATATGGGGCCGAAGAGACCCAGTACTTC | CASSRYGAEETQYF
TRBD2 | TRBJ2-7 | NA | TRBV5-1 | TGCGCCAGCCTGTATGATGCGGGAGTGGGAGAGCAGTACTTC | CASLYDAGVGEQYF
TRBD2 | TRBJ2-5 | NA | TRBV9 | TGTGCCAGCAGCGTAATGGGACTAGCGGCAGAGACCCAGTACTTC | CASSVMGLAAETQYF
NA | TRBJ1-4 | few | TRBV11-2 | TGTGCCAGCAGCTCCCGAACGGGGGGAGGACGTGAAAAACTGTTTTTT | CASSSRTGGGREKLFF
NA | TRBJ2-6 | NA | TRBV5-1 | TGCGCCAGCAGCTTGATACACCCAGTCCTGACTTTC | CASSLIHPVLTF
NA | TRBJ1-2 | NA | TRBV19 | TGTGCCAGTAACCACCACGGTGCCTATGGCTACACCTTC | CASNHHGAYGYTF
TRBD1 | TRBJ1-5 | NA | TRBV29-1 | TGCAGCGCCCGGACAGGGGACGATCAGCCCCAGCATTTT | CSARTGDDQPQHF
NA | TRBJ2-7 | NA | TRBV7-9 | TGTGCCAGCAGTAGGGACTGGTCCTACGAGCAGTACTTC | CASSRDWSYEQYF
TRBD1 | TRBJ1-4 | once | TRBV5-5 | TGTGCCAGCAGCTACGAACAGGGGATTAATGAAAAACTGTTTTTT | CASSYEQGINEKLFF
TRBD2 | TRBJ2-2 | NA | TRBV29-1 | TGCAGCGTTGAGAGGCTAGCGGCTACCGGGGAGCTGTTTTTT | CSVERLAATGELFF
TRBD1 | TRBJ1-2 | few | TRBV9 | TGTGCCAGCAGCGTACAGGGGGACTATGGCTACACCTTC | CASSVQGDYGYTF
NA | TRBJ1-1 | NA | TRBV5-1 | TGCGCCAGCAGCTTCGATCCCGGGAACACTGAAGCTTTCTTT | CASSFDPGNTEAFF
NA | TRBJ2-1 | once | TRBV24-1 | TGTGCCACCAGTGATAGCGGCGCATCCTACAATGAGCAGTTCTTC | CATSDSGASYNEQFF
TRBD1 | TRBJ2-7 | NA | TRBV19 | TGTGCCAGTAGTATCTCCGGGACAGGGTTTTTCTCCGAGCAGTACTTC | CASSISGTGFFSEQYF
NA | TRBJ2-2 | NA | TRBV5-1 | TGCGCCAGCAGCTTGGGTCGGGGGGCCACCGGGGAGCTGTTTTTT | CASSLGRGATGELFF
TRBD2 | TRBJ2-2 | few | TRBV7-2 | TGTGCCAGCAGCCCGCGAGTAGCGGGCACCGGGGAGCTGTTTTTT | CASSPRVAGTGELFF
NA | TRBJ2-5 | few | TRBV7-2 | TGTGCCAGCAGCTTCACAGAAGAGACCCAGTACTTC | CASSFTEETQYF
TRBD2 | TRBJ2-5 | NA | TRBV10-3 | TGTGCCATCAGTTTTAGCGGGGGAGACCAAGAGACCCAGTACTTC | CAISFSGGDQETQYF
NA | TRBJ2-5 | once | TRBV7-9 | TGTGCCAGCAGCCCGCCAGGGTTTCAAGAGACCCAGTACTTC | CASSPPGFQETQYF
TRBD1 | TRBJ1-5 | few | TRBV6-5 | TGTGCCAGCAGTCAGACAGGGGGCAATCAGCCCCAGCATTTT | CASSQTGGNQPQHF
NA | TRBJ1-1 | NA | TRBV7-2 | TGTGCCAGCAGCTTGAAGGGAGTGGCTTTCTTT | CASSLKGVAFF
NA | TRBJ1-6 | NA | TRBV28 | TGTGCCAGCACACGACCGGGACTCCACTTT | CASTRPGLHF
NA | TRBJ1-5 | NA | TRBV5-8 | TGTGCCAGCAATCAGGGCAGCAATCAGCCCCAGCATTTT | CASNQGSNQPQHF
TRBD2 | TRBJ2-1 | NA | TRBV9 | TGTGCCAGCAGCTCGAGGACTAGCGGGAGCAATGAGCAGTTCTTC | CASSSRTSGSNEQFF
NA | TRBJ1-6 | NA | TRBV11-2 | TGTGCCAGCAGCTTAGTAGTTTCCGGGAACTATAATTCACCCCTCCACTTT | CASSLVVSGNYNSPLHF
NA | TRBJ2-5 | NA | TRBV19 | TGTGCCAGTAGTAAGGGAGGTCGAGAGACCCAGTACTTC | CASSKGGRETQYF
TRBD1 | TRBJ1-2 | NA | TRBV3-1/TRBV3-2 | TGTGCCAGCAGCCATACTCGACAGGGTCCCTATGGCTACACCTTC | CASSHTRQGPYGYTF